The text below deals with one T cell receptor (beta chain). Its antigen remains unknown. The CDR3 length is 14 residues. The germline V and J ends were trimmed by 5 bases and 3 bases, with 14 bases remaining between them. Germline CDR1 is SEHNR and CDR2 is FQNEAQ (reference sequence). This sample was taken from a study of CD8+ T cells in alopecia areata. Overall study findings and caveats: Tissue-resident alphabeta T cells belonging to normal skin likewise get sequenced within scalp specimens.

In each case, RNA was isolated and then reverse transcribed into cDNA as the sequencing template. Produced via immunoSEQ multiplex PCR; TCRdb's table is partial and in-frame only. The data show approximately 98,000 clones, 58% seen once. This receptor was taken from a human donor with alopecia areata. The chain carries TRBV7-9 and TRBJ2-7; the D gene is possibly TRBD1 (6 bases). Sample: NKG2D-low CD8+ T cells sorted from blood. CDR3 amino acids: CASSPRDIYYEQYF. The CDR3 region has the DNA TGTGCCAGCAGCCCTCGGGACATTTACTACGAGCAGTACTTC.